This TCR beta chain was identified during a study of somatic mutations in cytotoxic T cells in rheumatoid arthritis. Study-wide points: Age was associated with higher CD8+ clonality in rheumatoid arthritis patients, not in healthy controls. Within 8 of 65 patients, the single biggest CD8+ clone made up more than 20% of CD8+ cells.

Regarding this clone: Its cognate antigen is unknown.

Once isolated by positive magnetic bead selection, the CD4+ and CD8+ cells had their purity checked by flow cytometry. V shed 4 bases and J 2 bases; nucleotides not matched to a gene: 5. This CDR3 region has 16 residues. Germline V lookup: CDR1 SGHDN, CDR2 FVKESK. This table comes from immunoSEQ multiplex PCR, and its TCRdb copy is limited to in-frame clones, with some not included. Among about 17,000 clones listed, around four fifths were seen once. V and J are TRBV14 and TRBJ2-5; 12 nucleotides line up with TRBD2. Material for sequencing was CD8+ T cells sorted from blood. This TCR was sampled from an adult with rheumatoid arthritis. The CDR3 spells CASSRWTSGKQETQYF. Written as DNA, the CDR3 is TGTGCCAGCAGCCGGTGGACTAGCGGGAAGCAAGAGACCCAGTACTTC.